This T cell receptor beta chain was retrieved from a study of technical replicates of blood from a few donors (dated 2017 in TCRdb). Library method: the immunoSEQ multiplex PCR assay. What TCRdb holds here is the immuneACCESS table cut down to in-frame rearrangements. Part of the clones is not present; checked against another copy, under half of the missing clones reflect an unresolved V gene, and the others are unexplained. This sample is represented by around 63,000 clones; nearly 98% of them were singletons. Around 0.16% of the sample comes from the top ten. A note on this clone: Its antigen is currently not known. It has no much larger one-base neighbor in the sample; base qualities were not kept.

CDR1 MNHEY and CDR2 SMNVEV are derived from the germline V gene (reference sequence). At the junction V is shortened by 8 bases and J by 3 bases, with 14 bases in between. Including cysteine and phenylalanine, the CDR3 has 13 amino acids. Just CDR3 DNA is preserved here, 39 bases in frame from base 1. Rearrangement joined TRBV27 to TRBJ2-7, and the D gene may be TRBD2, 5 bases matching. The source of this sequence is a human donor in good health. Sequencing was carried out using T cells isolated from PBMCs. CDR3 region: CASGKRWGYEQYF. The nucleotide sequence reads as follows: TGTGCCAGCGGCAAGCGGTGGGGCTACGAGCAGTACTTC.